The entry that follows covers one T cell receptor beta chain sequence. Its specificity is unknown. These data are taken from a study of T cell responses to AZD1222 COVID-19 vaccine. The study, taken as a whole, reports: Only a handful of AZD1222 recipients, more than five in all, had baseline seropositivity.

Generated by immunoSEQ multiplex PCR, the TCRdb table keeps only in-frame clones and is missing some. The profile shows around 180,000 clones, around 87% of them singletons. Trimming removed 7 bases from V and 8 bases from J; junction bases left unmatched: 9. This CDR3 spans 14 amino acids. Germline-derived CDR1 and CDR2 are MNHEY and SVGAGI. The sample in question was peripheral blood, obtained on day 0 of AZD1222 vaccination. The TCR was taken from an adult in good health. The V gene is TRBV6-5, the J gene TRBJ1-4; 8 positions agree with TRBD1. CDR3 nucleotides: TGTGCCAGCAACTCCCTGGCAGGGGGCGAAAAACTGTTTTTT. It specifies CASNSLAGGEKLFF.